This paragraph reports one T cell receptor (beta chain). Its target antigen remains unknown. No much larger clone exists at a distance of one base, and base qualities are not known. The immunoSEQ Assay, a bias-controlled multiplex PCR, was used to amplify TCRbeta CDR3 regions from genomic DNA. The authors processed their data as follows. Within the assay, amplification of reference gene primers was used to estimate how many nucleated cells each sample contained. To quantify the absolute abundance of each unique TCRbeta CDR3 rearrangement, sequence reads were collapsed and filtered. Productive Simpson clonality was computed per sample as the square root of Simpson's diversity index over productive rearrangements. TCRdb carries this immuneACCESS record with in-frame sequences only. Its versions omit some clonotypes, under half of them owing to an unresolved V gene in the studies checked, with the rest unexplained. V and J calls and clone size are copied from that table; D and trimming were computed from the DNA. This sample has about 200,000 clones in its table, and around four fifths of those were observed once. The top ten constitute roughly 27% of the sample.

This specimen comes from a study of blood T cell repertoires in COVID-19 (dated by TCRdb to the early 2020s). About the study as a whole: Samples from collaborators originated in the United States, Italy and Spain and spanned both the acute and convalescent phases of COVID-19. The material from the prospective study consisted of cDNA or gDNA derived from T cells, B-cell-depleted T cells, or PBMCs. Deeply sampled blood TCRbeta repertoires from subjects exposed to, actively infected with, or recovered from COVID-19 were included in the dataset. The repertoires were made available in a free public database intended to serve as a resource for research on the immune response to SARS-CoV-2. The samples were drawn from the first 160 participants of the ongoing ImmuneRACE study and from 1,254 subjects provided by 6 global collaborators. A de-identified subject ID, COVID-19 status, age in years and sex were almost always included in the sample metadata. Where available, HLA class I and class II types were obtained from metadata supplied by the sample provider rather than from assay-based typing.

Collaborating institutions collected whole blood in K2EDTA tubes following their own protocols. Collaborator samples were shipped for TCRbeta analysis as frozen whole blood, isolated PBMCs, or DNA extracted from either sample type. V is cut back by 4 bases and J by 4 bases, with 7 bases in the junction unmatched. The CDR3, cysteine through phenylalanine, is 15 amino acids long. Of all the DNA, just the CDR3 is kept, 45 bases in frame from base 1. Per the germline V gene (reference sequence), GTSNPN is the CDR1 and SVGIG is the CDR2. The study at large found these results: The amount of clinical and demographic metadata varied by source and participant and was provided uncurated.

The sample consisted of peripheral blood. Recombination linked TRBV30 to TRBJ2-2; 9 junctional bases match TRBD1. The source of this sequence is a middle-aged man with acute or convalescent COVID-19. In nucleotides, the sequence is TGTGCCTGGATCCCCGGGACAGGGTTCACCGGGGAGCTGTTTTTT. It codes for CAWIPGTGFTGELFF.